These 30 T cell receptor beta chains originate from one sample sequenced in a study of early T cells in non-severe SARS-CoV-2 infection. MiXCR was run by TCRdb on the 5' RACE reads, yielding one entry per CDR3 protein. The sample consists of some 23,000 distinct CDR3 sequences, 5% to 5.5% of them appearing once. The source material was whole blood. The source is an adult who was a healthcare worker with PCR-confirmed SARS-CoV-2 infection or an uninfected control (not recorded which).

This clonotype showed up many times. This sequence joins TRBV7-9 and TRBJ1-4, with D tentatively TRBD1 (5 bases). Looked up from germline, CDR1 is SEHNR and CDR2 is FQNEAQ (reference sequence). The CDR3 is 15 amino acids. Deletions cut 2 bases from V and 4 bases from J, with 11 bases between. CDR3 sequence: CASSLLRVDNEKLFF. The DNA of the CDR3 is TGTGCCAGCAGCTTACTCAGGGTTGATAATGAAAAACTGTTTTTT.

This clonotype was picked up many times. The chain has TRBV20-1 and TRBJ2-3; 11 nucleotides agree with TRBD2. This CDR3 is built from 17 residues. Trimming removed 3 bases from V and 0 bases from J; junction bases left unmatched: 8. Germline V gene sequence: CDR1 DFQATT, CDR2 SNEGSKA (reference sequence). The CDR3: CSASSAWTSGSTDTQYF. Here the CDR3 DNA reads TGCAGTGCTAGTAGCGCCTGGACTAGCGGGAGCACAGATACGCAGTATTTT.

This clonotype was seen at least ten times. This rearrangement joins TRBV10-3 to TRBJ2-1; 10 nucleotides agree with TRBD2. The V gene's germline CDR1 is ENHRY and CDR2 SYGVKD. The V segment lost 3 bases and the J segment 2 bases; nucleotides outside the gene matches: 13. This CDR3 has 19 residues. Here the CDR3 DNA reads TGTGCCATCAGTGACCGAGGACTAGCGGTAACCACCCCCTACAATGAGCAGTTCTTC. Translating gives CAISDRGLAVTTPYNEQFF.

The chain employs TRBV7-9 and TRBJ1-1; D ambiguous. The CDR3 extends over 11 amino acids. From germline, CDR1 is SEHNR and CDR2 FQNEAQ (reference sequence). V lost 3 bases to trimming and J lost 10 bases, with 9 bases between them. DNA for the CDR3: TGTGCCAGCAGCTTTGGGGAAGCAGCTTTCTTT. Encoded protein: CASSFGEAAFF.

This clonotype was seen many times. The CDR3 is CSVAGQGKEQFF. The CDR3 coding sequence is TGCAGCGTTGCGGGACAGGGAAAGGAGCAGTTCTTC. This chain joins TRBV29-1 and TRBJ2-1; TRBD1 aligns across 9 bases. Trimming at V came to 4 bases and at J to 10 bases, leaving 5 bases not matched to a gene. The CDR3 consists of 12 residues. Germline V gene sequence: CDR1 SQVTM, CDR2 ANQGSEA.

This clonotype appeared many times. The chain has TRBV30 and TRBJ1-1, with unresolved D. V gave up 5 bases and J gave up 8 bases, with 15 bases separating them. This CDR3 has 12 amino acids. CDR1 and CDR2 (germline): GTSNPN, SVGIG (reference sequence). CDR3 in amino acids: CAWAPDGGEAFF. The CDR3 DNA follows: TGTGCCTGGGCTCCAGACGGAGGAGAAGCTTTCTTT. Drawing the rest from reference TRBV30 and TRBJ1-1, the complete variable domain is SQTIHQWPATLVQPVGSPLSLECTVEGTSNPNLYWYRQAAGRGLQLLFYSVGIGQISSEVPQNLSASRPQDRQFILSSKKLLLSDSGFYLCAWAPDGGEAFFGQGTRLTVV.

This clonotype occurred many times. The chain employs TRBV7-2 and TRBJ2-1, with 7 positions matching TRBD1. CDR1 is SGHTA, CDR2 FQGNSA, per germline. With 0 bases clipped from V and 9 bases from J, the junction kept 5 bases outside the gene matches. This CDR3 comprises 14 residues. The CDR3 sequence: CASSLANTGAEQFF. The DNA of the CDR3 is TGTGCCAGCAGCTTAGCTAATACAGGGGCTGAGCAGTTCTTC. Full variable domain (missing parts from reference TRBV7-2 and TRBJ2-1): GAGVSQSPSNKVTEKGKDVELRCDPISGHTALYWYRQSLGQGLEFLIYFQGNSAPDKSGLPSDRFSAERTGGSVSTLTIQRTQQEDSAVYLCASSLANTGAEQFFGPGTRLTVL.

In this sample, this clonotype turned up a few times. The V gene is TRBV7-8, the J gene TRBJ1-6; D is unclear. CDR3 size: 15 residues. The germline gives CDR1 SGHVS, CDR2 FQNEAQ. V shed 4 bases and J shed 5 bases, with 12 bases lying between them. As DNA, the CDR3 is TGTGCCAGCAGCTCGGACTTTCCAAATAATTCACCCCTCCACTTT. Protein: CASSSDFPNNSPLHF.

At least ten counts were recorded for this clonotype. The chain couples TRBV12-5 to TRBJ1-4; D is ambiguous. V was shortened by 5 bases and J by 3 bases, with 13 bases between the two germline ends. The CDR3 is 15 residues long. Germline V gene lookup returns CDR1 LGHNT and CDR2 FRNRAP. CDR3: CASGQTGLANEKLFF. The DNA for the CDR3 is TGTGCTAGTGGTCAGACGGGGTTGGCTAATGAAAAACTGTTTTTT.

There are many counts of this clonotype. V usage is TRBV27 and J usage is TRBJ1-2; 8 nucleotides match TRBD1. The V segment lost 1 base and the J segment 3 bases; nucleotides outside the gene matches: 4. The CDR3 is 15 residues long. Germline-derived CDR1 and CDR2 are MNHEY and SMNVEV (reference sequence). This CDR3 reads CASSLWPGGDYGYTF. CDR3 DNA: TGTGCCAGCAGTTTATGGCCAGGGGGCGACTATGGCTACACCTTC.

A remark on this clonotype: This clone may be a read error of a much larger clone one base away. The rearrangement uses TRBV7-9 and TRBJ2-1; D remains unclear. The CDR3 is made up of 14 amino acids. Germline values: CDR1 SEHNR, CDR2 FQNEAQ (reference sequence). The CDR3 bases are TGTGCCAGCAGCCCGTCAGTTTCAGGCAATGAGCAGTCCTTC. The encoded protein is CASSPSVSGNEQSF. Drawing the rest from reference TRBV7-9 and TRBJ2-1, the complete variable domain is DTGVSQNPRHKITKRGQNVTFRCDPISEHNRLYWYRQTLGQGPEFLTYFQNEAQLEKSRLLSDRFSAERPKGSFSTLEIQRTEQGDSAMYLCASSPSVSGNEQSFGPGTRLTVL.

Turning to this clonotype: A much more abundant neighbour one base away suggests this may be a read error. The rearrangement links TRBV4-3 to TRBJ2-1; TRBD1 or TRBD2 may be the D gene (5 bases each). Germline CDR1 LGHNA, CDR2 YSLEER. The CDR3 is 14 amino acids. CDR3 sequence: CASSQDFRGNGQFF. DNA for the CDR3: TGCGCCAGCAGCCAAGATTTCCGGGGCAATGGGCAGTTCTTC.

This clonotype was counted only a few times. CDR3 sequence reads: CASSLVGTGEKLFF. The CDR3 DNA reads as TGTGCCAGCAGCTTAGTAGGGACGGGGGAAAAACTGTTTTTT. The chain links TRBV7-9 to TRBJ1-4, with D possibly being TRBD1 (5 bases). V was clipped by 1 base and J by 8 bases, with 11 bases between them. The CDR3 length is 14 residues. Germline V gene lookup returns CDR1 SEHNR and CDR2 FQNEAQ (reference sequence). Based on the CDR3 plus reference TRBV7-9 and TRBJ1-4, the full variable domain is DTGVSQNPRHKITKRGQNVTFRCDPISEHNRLYWYRQTLGQGPEFLTYFQNEAQLEKSRLLSDRFSAERPKGSFSTLEIQRTEQGDSAMYLCASSLVGTGEKLFFGSGTQLSVL.

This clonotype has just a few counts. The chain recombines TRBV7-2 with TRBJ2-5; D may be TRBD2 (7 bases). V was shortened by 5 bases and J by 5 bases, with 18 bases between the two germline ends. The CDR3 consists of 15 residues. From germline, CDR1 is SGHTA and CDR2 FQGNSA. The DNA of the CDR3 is TGTGCCAGCAGCCCTCTAGGGCGGGGGCTGGAGACCCAGTACTTC. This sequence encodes CASSPLGRGLETQYF.

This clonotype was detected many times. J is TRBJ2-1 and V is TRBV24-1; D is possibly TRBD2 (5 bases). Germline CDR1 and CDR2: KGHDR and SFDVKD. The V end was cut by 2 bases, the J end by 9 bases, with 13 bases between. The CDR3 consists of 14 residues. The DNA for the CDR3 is TGTGCCACCAGTGATTCTAGCCGGAACGCTGAGCAGTTCTTC. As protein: CATSDSSRNAEQFF.

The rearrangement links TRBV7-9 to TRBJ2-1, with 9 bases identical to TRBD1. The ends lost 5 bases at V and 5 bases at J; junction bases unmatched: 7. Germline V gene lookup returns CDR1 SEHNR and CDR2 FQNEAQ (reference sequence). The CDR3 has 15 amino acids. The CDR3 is CASSQGDRANNEQFF. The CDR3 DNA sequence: TGTGCCAGCAGCCAGGGGGACAGGGCGAACAATGAGCAGTTCTTC.

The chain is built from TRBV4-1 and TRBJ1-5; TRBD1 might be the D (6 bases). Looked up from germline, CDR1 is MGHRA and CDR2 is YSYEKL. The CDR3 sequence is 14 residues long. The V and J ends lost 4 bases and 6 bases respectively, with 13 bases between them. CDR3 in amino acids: CASSLTGSSQPQHF. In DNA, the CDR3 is TGCGCCAGCAGCCTTACAGGGTCAAGTCAGCCCCAGCATTTT.

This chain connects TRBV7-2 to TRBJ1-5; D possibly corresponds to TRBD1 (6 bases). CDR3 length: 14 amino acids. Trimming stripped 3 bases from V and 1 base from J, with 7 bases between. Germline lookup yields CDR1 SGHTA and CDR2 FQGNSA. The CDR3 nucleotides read TGTGCCAGCAGCTTTACAGGGAGCAATCAGCCCCAGCATTTT. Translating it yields CASSFTGSNQPQHF.

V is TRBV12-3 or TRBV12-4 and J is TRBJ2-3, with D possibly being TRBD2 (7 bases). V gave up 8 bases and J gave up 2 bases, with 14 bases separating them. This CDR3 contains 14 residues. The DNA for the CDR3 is TGTGCCAGCCTGGCGGGGGCCCCCACAGATACGCAGTATTTT. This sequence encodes CASLAGAPTDTQYF.

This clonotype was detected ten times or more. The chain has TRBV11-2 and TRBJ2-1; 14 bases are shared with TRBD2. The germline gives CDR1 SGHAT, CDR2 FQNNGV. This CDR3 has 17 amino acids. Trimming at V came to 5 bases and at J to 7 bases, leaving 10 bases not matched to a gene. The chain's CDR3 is CASSPGLAGVLWNEQFF. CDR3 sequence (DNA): TGTGCCAGCAGCCCGGGACTAGCGGGAGTCCTCTGGAATGAGCAGTTCTTC.

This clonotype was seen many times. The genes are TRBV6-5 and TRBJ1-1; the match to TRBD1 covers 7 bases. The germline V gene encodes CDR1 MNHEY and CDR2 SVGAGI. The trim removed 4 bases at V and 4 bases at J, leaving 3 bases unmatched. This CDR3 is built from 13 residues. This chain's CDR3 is CASSSPGGTEAFF. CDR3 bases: TGTGCCAGCAGTTCCCCAGGGGGCACTGAAGCTTTCTTT.

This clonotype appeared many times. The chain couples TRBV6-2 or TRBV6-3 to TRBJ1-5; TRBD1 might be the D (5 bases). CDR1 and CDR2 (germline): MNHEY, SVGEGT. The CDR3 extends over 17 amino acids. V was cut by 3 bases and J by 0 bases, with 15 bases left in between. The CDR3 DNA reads TGTGCCAGCAGTTATCATCCTATGGACAATAGCAATCAGCCCCAGCATTTT. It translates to CASSYHPMDNSNQPQHF.

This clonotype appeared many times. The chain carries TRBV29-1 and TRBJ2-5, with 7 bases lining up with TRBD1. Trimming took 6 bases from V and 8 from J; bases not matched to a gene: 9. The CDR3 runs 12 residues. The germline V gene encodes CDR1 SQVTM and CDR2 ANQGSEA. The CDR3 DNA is TGCAGCGTGGCTCCAGGGGGAGACACCCAGTACTTC. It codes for CSVAPGGDTQYF.

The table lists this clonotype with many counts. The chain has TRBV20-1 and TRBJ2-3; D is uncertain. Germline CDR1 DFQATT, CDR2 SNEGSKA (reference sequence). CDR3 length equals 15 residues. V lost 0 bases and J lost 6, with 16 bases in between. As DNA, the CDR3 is TGCAGTGCTAGAGAGCCCCACTATCCTCGTGATACGCAGTATTTT. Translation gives CSAREPHYPRDTQYF.

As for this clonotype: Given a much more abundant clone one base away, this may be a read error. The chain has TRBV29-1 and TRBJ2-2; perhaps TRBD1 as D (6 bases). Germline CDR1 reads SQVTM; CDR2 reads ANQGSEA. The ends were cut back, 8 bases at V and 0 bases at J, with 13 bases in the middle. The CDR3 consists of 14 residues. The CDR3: CSYRRQANTGELFF. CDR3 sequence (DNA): TGCAGCTATAGGAGACAGGCGAACACCGGGGAGCTGTTTTTT.

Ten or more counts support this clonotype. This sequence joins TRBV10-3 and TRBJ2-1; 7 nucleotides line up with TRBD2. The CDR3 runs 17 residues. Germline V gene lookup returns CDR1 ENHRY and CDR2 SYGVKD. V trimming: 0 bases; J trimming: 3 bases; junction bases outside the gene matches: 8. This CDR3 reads CAISESSPGLLYNEQFF. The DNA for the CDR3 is TGTGCCATCAGTGAGTCCTCTCCGGGACTACTCTACAATGAGCAGTTCTTC.

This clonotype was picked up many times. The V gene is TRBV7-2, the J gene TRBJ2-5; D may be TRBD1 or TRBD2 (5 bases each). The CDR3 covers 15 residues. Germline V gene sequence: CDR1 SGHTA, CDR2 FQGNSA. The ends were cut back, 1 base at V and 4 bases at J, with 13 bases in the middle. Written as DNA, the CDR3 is TGTGCCAGCAGCTTAGGTGGGGACGGAATAGAGACCCAGTACTTC. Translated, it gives CASSLGGDGIETQYF.

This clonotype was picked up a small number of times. CDR3 in amino acids: CASSRRPQTNNNSPLHF. The CDR3, as DNA: TGTGCCAGCAGTAGGCGGCCACAGACAAATAATAATTCACCCCTCCACTTT. This chain uses TRBV12-3 or TRBV12-4 with TRBJ1-6, with D unresolved. The ends were cut back, 5 bases at V and 5 bases at J, with 19 bases in the middle. The CDR3 sequence is 17 residues long.

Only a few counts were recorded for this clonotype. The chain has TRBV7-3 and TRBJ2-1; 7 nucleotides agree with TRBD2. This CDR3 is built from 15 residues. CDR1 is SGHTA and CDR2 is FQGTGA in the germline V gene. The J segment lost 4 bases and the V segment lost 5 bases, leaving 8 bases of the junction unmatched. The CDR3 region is CASSLTSNVYNEQFF. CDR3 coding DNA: TGTGCCAGCAGCCTGACTAGCAATGTGTACAATGAGCAGTTCTTC.

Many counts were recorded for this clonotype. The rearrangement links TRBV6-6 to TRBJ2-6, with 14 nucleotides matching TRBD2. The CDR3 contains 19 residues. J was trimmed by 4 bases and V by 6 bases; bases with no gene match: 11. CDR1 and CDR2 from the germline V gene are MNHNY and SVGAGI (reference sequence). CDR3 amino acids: CASRPSGLAGVGGANVLTF. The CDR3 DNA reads TGTGCCAGCAGGCCTTCGGGACTAGCGGGAGTAGGGGGGGCCAACGTCCTGACTTTC.